A single sample gave rise to the 8 T cell receptor beta chains below, sequenced in a study of blood T cell repertoires in COVID-19. TCRdb's table, derived via immunoSEQ multiplex PCR, lists solely in-frame clones and lacks some. The repertoire holds about 92,000 clones, with about 80% as singletons. Material for sequencing was peripheral blood. The receptors derive from a woman aged 70 to 79 with acute or convalescent COVID-19.

The gene calls are TRBV11-2 and TRBJ2-1; 9 bases align to TRBD2. Germline V lookup: CDR1 SGHAT, CDR2 FQNNGV. V was clipped by 2 bases and J by 4 bases; unmatched bases: 6. The CDR3 is made up of 16 amino acids. The CDR3 loop reads CASSLFARGGYNEQFF. CDR3 in DNA: TGTGCCAGCAGCTTATTTGCGCGGGGGGGGTACAATGAGCAGTTCTTC. Based on the CDR3 plus reference TRBV11-2 and TRBJ2-1, the full variable domain is EAGVAQSPRYKIIEKRQSVAFWCNPISGHATLYWYQQILGQGPKLLIQFQNNGVVDDSQLPKDRFSAERLKGVDSTLKIQPAKLEDSAVYLCASSLFARGGYNEQFFGPGTRLTVL.

The chain carries TRBV30 and TRBJ1-5; D may be TRBD1 (6 bases). Trimming removed 3 bases from V and 2 bases from J, with 11 bases in between. The CDR3 consists of 14 residues. Per germline, CDR1 GTSNPN and CDR2 SVGIG (reference sequence). The CDR3: CAWSEQGRNQPQHF. CDR3 nucleotide sequence: TGTGCCTGGAGCGAACAGGGCCGCAATCAGCCCCAGCATTTT.

The rearrangement links TRBV13 to TRBJ2-7, with D possibly TRBD1 on 7 matching bases. Trimming left V 4 bases short and J 0 bases short, with 13 bases between. The length of the CDR3 is 15 residues. Germline CDR1 reads PRHDT; CDR2 reads FYEKMQ (reference sequence). The CDR3 DNA reads TGTGCCAGCAGCTATAGGGGGGACAGCTCCTACGAGCAGTACTTC. It codes for CASSYRGDSSYEQYF.

This sequence joins TRBV7-6 and TRBJ2-1, with TRBD1 matching 7 bases. Looked up from germline, CDR1 is SGHVS and CDR2 is FNYEAQ. The CDR3 is 16 residues long. V trimming: 6 bases; J trimming: 2 bases; junction bases outside the gene matches: 10. The CDR3 region is CASSPTPGTAYNEQFF. The CDR3 DNA follows: TGTGCCAGCAGTCCTACCCCAGGGACAGCCTACAATGAGCAGTTCTTC.

The chain has TRBV19 and TRBJ1-5, with 9 bases lining up with TRBD1. V shed 1 base and J 2 bases; nucleotides not matched to a gene: 15. CDR3 length: 20 amino acids. CDR1 and CDR2 (germline): LNHDA, SQIVND (reference sequence). CDR3 in DNA: TGTGCCAGTAGTATAGGGGTAGCCGGGACAGGGATCGGGGGCAATCAGCCCCAGCATTTT. As protein: CASSIGVAGTGIGGNQPQHF.

This chain links TRBV5-1 with TRBJ2-5, with D perhaps TRBD1 (6 bases). The CDR3 is 14 residues long. Between the trimmed V and J ends, which lost 1 base and 5 bases, there was a span of 12 bases. Germline V lookup: CDR1 SGHRS, CDR2 YFSETQ. This chain's CDR3 is CASSLQAGAETQYF. In nucleotides, the CDR3 is TGCGCCAGCAGCTTGCAGGCAGGGGCCGAGACCCAGTACTTC. Variable domain in full (rest from reference TRBV5-1 and TRBJ2-5): KAGVTQTPRYLIKTRGQQVTLSCSPISGHRSVSWYQQTPGQGLQFLFEYFSETQRNKGNFPGRFSGRQFSNSRSEMNVSTLELGDSALYLCASSLQAGAETQYFGPGTRLLVL.

This sequence joins TRBV7-2 and TRBJ2-7, with D unresolved. There are 15 residues in the CDR3. The V end was cut by 5 bases, the J end by 0 bases, with 14 bases between. Germline V lookup: CDR1 SGHTA, CDR2 FQGNSA. In DNA form, the CDR3 reads TGTGCCAGCAGCCTACTGGGCCTAACCTCCTACGAGCAGTACTTC. Translated: CASSLLGLTSYEQYF.

V and J are TRBV24-1 and TRBJ2-7, with D perhaps matching TRBD1 (6 bases). Germline V gene lookup returns CDR1 KGHDR and CDR2 SFDVKD. The CDR3 contains 13 residues. Trimming removed 8 bases from V and 1 base from J, with 11 bases in between. This CDR3 reads CATNGTSSYEQYF. CDR3 nucleotides: TGTGCCACCAATGGGACATCATCCTACGAGCAGTACTTC.